This T cell receptor beta chain derives from a study of radiotherapy plus CTLA-4 blockade in lung cancer. On the study more broadly: Objective responses were seen in around 19% of patients, disease control in over 25%.

Turning to this clone: Antigen unknown.

Findings and limits, study-wide: Strongest reported response predictors: early blood clone changes and post-radiation interferon-beta. TCR clones originating in tumors grew in number in blood after radiotherapy plus ipilimumab.

Method: immunoSEQ multiplex PCR; TCRdb's copy keeps in-frame clones and lacks some. The repertoire includes approximately 75,000 clones, around 80% of them detected once, and 7% to 8.5% sits in the top ten. The V end was cut by 3 bases, the J end by 8 bases, with 11 bases between. The CDR3 is made up of 12 amino acids. Chemo-refractory metastatic non-small-cell lung cancer patients underwent focal radiation alongside CTLA-4 blockade with ipilimumab. The sample consisted of peripheral blood, taken from a patient treated with radiotherapy plus ipilimumab. The rearrangement uses TRBV5-3 and TRBJ1-2; a weak D match, TRBD1 (6 bases). TRBV5-3 qualifies as an ORF whose function is uncertain. This TCR derives from a human donor with non-small cell lung cancer who had a complete response to radiotherapy plus ipilimumab. CDR3 DNA sequence: TGTGCCAGAAGCTATGGGGGGCTCGGCTACACCTTC. This encodes CARSYGGLGYTF.